This TCR beta chain was sequenced during a study of OX40 agonist ivuxolimab in advanced cancers. Profiled with immunoSEQ multiplex PCR; TCRdb holds only in-frame clones, not every one. The data show about 160,000 clones, around 94% seen once. The CDR3 consists of 11 residues. Germline-derived CDR1 and CDR2 are LNHDA and SQIVND (reference sequence). V gave up 7 bases and J gave up 11 bases, with 14 bases separating them. The chain joins TRBV19 to TRBJ1-1; maybe TRBD1 (6 bases). The receptor was derived from an adult with an advanced solid tumor such as melanoma, head and neck, liver or kidney cancer. Here the sequenced sample was CD4+ or CD8+ T cells sorted from blood, taken in a trial of the OX40 agonist ivuxolimab. CDR3 sequence reads: CASKKDRRAFF. The CDR3 coding sequence is TGTGCCAGTAAGAAAGACAGGAGGGCTTTCTTT.